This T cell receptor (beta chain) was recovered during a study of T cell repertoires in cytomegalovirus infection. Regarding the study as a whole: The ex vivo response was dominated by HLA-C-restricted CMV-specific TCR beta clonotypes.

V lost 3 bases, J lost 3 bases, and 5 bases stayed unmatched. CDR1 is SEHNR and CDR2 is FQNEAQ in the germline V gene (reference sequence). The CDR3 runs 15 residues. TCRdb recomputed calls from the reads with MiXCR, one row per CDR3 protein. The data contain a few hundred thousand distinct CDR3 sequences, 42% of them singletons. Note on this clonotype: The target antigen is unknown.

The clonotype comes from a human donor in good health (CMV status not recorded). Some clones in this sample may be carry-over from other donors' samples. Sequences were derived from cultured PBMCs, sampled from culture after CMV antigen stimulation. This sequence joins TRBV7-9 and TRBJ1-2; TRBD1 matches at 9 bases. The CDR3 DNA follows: TGTGCCAGCAGCTTCTACAGGGGGCTTGACTATGGCTACACCTTC. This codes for CASSFYRGLDYGYTF.